This record concerns one T cell receptor beta chain sequence. Antigen: not known. The CDR3 runs 16 residues. J was trimmed by 9 bases and V by 4 bases; bases with no gene match: 17. Germline V gene lookup returns CDR1 SGHNT and CDR2 YYREEE (reference sequence). The data were taken from a study of T cells in localized non-small cell lung cancer. Points from the study as a whole: Longer overall survival was associated with a higher density of T cells in the blood. T cell clonality was highest in uninvolved adjacent lung, above tumor.

Measured with immunoSEQ multiplex PCR; TCRdb has only the in-frame clones, and not every one. The sample holds approximately 35,000 clones, 92% seen once. The chain recombines TRBV5-4 with TRBJ1-2; 8 bases are shared with TRBD1. Sequences were derived from peripheral blood, sampled before any cancer treatment. The clonotype comes from a female donor older than 55 with stage I lung adenocarcinoma. CDR3 sequence reads: CASSARLGQGLISYTF. CDR3 bases: TGTGCCAGCAGCGCTAGACTCGGACAGGGATTGATAAGCTACACCTTC.